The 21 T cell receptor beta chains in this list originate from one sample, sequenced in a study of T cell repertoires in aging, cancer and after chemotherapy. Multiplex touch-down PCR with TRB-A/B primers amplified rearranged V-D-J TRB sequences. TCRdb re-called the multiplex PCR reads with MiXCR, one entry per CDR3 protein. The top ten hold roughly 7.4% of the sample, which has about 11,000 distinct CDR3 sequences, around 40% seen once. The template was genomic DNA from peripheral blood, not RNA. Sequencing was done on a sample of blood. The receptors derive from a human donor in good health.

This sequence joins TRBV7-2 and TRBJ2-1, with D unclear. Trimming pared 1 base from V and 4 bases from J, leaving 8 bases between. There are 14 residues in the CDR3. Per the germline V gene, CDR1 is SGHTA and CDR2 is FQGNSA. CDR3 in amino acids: CASSLVPVYNEQFF. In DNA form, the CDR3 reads TGTGCCAGCAGCTTAGTGCCCGTGTACAATGAGCAGTTCTTC.

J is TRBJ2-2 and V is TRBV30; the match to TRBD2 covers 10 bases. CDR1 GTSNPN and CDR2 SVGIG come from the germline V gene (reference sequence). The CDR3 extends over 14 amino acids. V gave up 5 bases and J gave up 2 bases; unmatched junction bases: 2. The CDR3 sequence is CAWLAGVNTGELFF. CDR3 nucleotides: TGTGCCTGGCTAGCGGGGGTCAACACCGGGGAGCTGTTTTTT.

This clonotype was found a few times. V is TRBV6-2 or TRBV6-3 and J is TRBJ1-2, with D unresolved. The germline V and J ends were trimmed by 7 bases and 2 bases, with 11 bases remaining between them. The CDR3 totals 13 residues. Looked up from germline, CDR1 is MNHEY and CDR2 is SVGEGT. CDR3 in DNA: TGTGCCAGCATGGGCAGCGGAAACTATGGCTACACCTTC. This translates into CASMGSGNYGYTF.

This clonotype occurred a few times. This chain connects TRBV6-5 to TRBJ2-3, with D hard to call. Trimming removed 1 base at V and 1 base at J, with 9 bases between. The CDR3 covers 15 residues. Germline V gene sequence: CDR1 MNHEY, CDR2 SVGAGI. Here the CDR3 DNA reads TGTGCCAGCAGTTACTTGGTCCAGGGCACAGATACGCAGTATTTT. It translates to CASSYLVQGTDTQYF.

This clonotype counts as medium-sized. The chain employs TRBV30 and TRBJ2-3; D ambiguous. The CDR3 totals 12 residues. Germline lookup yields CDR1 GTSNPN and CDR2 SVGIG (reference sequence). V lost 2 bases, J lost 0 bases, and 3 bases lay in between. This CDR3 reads CAWSPSTDTQYF. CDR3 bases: TGTGCCTGGAGTCCCAGCACAGATACGCAGTATTTT.

The CDR3 loop is CASSPGAGNTIYF. For the CDR3, the DNA is TGTGCCAGCTCCCCAGGGGCTGGAAACACCATATATTTT. The rearrangement joins TRBV18 to TRBJ1-3; D possibly corresponds to TRBD1 (6 bases). Trimming took 6 bases from V and 2 from J, leaving 8 bases between them. There are 13 residues in the CDR3. Germline V gene lookup returns CDR1 KGHSH and CDR2 LQKENI.

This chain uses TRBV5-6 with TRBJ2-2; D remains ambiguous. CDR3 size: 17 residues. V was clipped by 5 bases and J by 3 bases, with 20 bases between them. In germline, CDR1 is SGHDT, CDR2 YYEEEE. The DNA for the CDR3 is TGTGCCAGCAGTGGGGTACAAGTCGACCCCGACACCGGGGAGCTGTTTTTT. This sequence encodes CASSGVQVDPDTGELFF.

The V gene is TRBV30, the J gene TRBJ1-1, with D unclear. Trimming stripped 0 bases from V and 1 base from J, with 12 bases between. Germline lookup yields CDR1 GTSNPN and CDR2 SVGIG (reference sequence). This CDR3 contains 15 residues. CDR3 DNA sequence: TGTGCCTGGAGTGTATCTAGACGTCAGAACACTGAAGCTTTCTTT. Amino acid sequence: CAWSVSRRQNTEAFF.

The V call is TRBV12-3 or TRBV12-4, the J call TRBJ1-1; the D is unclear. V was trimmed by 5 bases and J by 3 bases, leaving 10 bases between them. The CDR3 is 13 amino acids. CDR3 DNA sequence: TGTGCCAGCAGTCTAGAGCTAGACACTGAAGCTTTCTTT. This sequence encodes CASSLELDTEAFF.

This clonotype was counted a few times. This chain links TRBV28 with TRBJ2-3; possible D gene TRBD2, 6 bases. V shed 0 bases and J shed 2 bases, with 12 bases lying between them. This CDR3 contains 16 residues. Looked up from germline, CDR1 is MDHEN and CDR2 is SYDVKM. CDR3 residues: CASSLWASEITDTQYF. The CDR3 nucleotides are TGTGCCAGCAGTTTATGGGCTAGCGAGATCACAGATACGCAGTATTTT.

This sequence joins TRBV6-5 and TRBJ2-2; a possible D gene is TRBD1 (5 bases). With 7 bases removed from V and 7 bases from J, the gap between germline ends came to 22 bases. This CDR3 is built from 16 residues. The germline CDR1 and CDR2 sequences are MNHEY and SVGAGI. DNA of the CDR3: TGTGCCAGCACCCCACCAGGGCAGGGCGAGCGCGGGGAGCTGTTTTTT. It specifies CASTPPGQGERGELFF.

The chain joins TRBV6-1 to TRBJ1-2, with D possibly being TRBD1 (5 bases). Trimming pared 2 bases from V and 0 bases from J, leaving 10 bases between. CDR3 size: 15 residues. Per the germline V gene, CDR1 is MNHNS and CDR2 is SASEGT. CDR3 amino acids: CASSEFGRANYGYTF. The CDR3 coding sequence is TGTGCCAGCAGTGAATTCGGCAGGGCTAACTATGGCTACACCTTC.

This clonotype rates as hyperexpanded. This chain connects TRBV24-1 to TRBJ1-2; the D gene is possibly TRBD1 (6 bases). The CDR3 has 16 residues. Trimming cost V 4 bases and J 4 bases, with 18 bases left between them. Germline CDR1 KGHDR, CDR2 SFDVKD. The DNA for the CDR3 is TGTGCCACCAGTGACACCGAAAGGGGGGCCGGCTATGGCTACACCTTC. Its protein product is CATSDTERGAGYGYTF.

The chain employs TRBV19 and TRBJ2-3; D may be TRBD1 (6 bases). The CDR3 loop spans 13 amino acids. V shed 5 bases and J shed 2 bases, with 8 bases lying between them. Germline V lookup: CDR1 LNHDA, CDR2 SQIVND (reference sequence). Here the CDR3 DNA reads TGTGCCAGTAGTGAGGGACACACAGATACGCAGTATTTT. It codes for CASSEGHTDTQYF.

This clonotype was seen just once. DNA of the CDR3: TGTGCCACCAGTGATCTCCGCGGGCGGGGTACGAACACCGGGGAGCTGTTTTTT. Its protein product is CATSDLRGRGTNTGELFF. The chain combines TRBV24-1 with TRBJ2-2; tentative D call: TRBD2 (6 bases). Germline loops: CDR1 KGHDR, CDR2 SFDVKD. The V and J ends lost 3 bases and 0 bases respectively, with 16 bases between them. The CDR3 contains 18 residues.

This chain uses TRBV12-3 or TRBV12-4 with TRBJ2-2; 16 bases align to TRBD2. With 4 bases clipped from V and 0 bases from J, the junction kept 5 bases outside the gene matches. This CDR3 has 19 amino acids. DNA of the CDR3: TGTGCCAGCAGTTCGGGACTAGCGGGGGGGCGAGCGAACACCGGGGAGCTGTTTTTT. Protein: CASSSGLAGGRANTGELFF.

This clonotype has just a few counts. The CDR3 DNA is TGTGCCAGCAGTTATGGCCTAGGGAACAATCAGCCCCAGCATTTT. Its protein is CASSYGLGNNQPQHF. The chain combines TRBV6-5 with TRBJ1-5; D uncertain. This CDR3 spans 15 amino acids. Germline-derived CDR1 and CDR2 are MNHEY and SVGAGI. The ends were cut back, 3 bases at V and 3 bases at J, with 12 bases in the middle.

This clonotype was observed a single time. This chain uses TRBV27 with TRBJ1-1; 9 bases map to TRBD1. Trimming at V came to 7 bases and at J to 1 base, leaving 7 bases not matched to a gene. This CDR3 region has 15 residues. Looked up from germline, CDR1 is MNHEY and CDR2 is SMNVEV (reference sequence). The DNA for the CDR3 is TGTGCCAGCATCTCGGACAGGGGCTGGAACACTGAAGCTTTCTTT. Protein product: CASISDRGWNTEAFF.

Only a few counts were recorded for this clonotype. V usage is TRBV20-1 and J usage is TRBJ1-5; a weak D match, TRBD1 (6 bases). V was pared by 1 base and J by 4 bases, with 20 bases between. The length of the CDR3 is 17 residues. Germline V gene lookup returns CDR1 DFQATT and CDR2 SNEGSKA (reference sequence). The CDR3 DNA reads TGCAGTGCTAGAGCCATGAGGGGGGGGGAGGGGAATCAGCCCCAGCATTTT. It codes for CSARAMRGGEGNQPQHF.

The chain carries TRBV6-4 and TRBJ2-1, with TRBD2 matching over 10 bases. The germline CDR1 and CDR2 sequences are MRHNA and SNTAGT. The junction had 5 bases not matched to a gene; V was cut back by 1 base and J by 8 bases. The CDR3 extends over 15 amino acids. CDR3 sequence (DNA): TGTGCCAGCAGTGACTGGTCTAGCGGGGGTTATGAGCAGTTCTTC. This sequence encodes CASSDWSSGGYEQFF.

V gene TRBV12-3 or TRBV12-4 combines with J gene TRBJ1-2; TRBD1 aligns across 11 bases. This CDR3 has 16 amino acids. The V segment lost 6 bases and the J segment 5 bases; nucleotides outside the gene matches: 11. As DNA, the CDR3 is TGTGCCAGCAGCCCGAGGACAGGGGGCCTAAAGTATGGCTACACCTTC. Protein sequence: CASSPRTGGLKYGYTF.